The present TCR beta chain was sequenced within a study of T cell repertoires in cytomegalovirus infection. Study in general: Both recently identified HLA-C-restricted and well-studied HLA-B-restricted CMV epitopes were used in the study. CMV infection plus the matching HLA type was flagged by public TCR beta signatures. General study results and limits: Using cumulative public TCR beta family frequency, the authors identified those who carried CMV together with the relevant HLA. CMV-specific TCR beta clonotypes restricted by HLA-C dominated the ex vivo response.

There are a few counts of this clonotype. What it binds is not known. TCRdb recomputed calls from the reads with MiXCR, one row per CDR3 protein. Of roughly 100,000 distinct CDR3 sequences listed, 35% to 50% were seen once; the top ten hold about 74%. V lost 0 bases to trimming and J lost 3 bases; unmatched junction nucleotides: 3. Germline values: CDR1 LNHDA, CDR2 SQIVND (reference sequence). CDR3 length: 16 residues. The sequence derives from a human donor in good health (CMV status not recorded). Some clones in this sample may be carry-over from other donors' samples. The chain couples TRBV19 to TRBJ2-1; TRBD2 aligns across 9 bases. Sequencing used CD8+ T cells from cultured PBMCs, obtained from culture after CMV antigen stimulation. CDR3 sequence: CASSIDAGGLYNEQFF. The DNA of the CDR3 is TGTGCCAGTAGTATAGACGCGGGGGGGCTCTACAATGAGCAGTTCTTC.